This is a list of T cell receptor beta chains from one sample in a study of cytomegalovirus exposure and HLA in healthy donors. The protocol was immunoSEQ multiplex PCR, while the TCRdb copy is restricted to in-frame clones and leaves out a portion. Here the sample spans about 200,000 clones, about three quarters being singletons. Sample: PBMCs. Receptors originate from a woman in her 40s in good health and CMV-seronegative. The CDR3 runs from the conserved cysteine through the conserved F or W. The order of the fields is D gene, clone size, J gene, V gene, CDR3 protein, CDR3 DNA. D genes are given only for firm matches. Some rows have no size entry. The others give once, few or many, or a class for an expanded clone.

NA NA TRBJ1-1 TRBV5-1 CASSYQQVNAEAFF TGCGCCAGCAGCTATCAACAGGTGAACGCTGAAGCTTTCTTT
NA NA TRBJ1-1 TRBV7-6 CASSLGHANTEAFF TGTGCCAGCAGCTTAGGACACGCGAACACTGAAGCTTTCTTT
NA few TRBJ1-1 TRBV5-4 CASTLSRQGGGTEAFF TGTGCCAGCACCCTTTCCCGGCAGGGAGGCGGCACTGAAGCTTTCTTT
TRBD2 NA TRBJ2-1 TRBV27 CASSLLASGSYNEQFF TGTGCCAGCAGTTTACTCGCTAGCGGGAGCTACAATGAGCAGTTCTTC
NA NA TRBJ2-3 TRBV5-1 CASLEGLVTDTQYF TGCGCCAGCTTGGAAGGACTGGTGACAGATACGCAGTATTTT
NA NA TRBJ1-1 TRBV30 CAWRGGGVTEAFF TGTGCCTGGAGGGGCGGGGGGGTCACTGAAGCTTTCTTT
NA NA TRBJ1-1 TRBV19 CASSVGRPNTEAFF TGTGCCAGTAGCGTGGGGCGGCCGAACACTGAAGCTTTCTTT
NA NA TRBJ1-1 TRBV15 CATSRELSRSPEAFF TGTGCCACCAGCAGAGAACTGTCCCGGAGCCCTGAAGCTTTCTTT
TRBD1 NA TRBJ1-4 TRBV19 CASTNSQGANEKLFF TGTGCCAGTACCAATTCACAGGGGGCGAATGAAAAACTGTTTTTT
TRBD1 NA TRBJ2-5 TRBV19 CASTTGGGKTQYF TGTGCCAGTACCACAGGGGGCGGGAAGACCCAGTACTTC
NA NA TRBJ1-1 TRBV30 CAWRTGTSNTEAFF TGTGCCTGGAGAACCGGGACATCGAACACTGAAGCTTTCTTT
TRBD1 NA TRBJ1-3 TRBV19 CASTPDRPVGSGNTIYF TGTGCCAGTACCCCGGACAGGCCCGTGGGCTCTGGAAACACCATATATTTT
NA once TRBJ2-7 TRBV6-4 CASSSGTAYQQYF TGTGCCAGCAGCTCCGGGACTGCTTACCAGCAGTACTTC
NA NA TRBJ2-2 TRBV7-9 CASSLGVSANTGELFF TGTGCCAGCAGCTTAGGGGTTAGCGCAAACACCGGGGAGCTGTTTTTT
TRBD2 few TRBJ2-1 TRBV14 CASSQDFSGRVNEQFF TGTGCCAGCAGCCAAGACTTCAGCGGGAGGGTCAATGAGCAGTTCTTC
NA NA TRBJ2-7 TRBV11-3 CASRSKYPSHEQYF TGTGCCAGCAGGTCTAAATACCCTTCCCACGAGCAGTACTTC
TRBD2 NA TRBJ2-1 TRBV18 CASSRDYTTYNEQFF TGTGCCAGCTCGAGGGACTACACGACATACAATGAGCAGTTCTTC
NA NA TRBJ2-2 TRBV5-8 CASSLVPRDFPWDTGELFF TGTGCCAGCAGCTTGGTGCCCAGGGACTTCCCTTGGGACACCGGGGAGCTGTTTTTT
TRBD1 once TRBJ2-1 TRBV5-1 CASSIRTGVDNEQFF TGCGCCAGCAGTATTCGGACAGGTGTGGACAATGAGCAGTTCTTC
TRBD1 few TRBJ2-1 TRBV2 CASSLTGTGGRNEQFF TGTGCCAGCAGTTTGACCGGGACAGGGGGTAGGAATGAGCAGTTCTTC
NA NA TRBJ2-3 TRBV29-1 CSVGERWDTQYF TGCAGCGTTGGTGAGCGGTGGGATACGCAGTATTTT
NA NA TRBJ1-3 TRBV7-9 CASSLDRTGGNTIYF TGTGCCAGCAGCTTAGACAGGACGGGTGGAAACACCATATATTTT
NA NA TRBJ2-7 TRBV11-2 CASSPRPQGFEQYF TGTGCCAGCAGCCCGCGCCCACAGGGTTTCGAGCAGTACTTC
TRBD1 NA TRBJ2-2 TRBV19 CASRPGQGAHTGELFF TGTGCCAGTAGACCGGGACAGGGGGCGCACACCGGGGAGCTGTTTTTT
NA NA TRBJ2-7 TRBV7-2 CASSPNTEQYF TGTGCCAGCAGCCCCAACACCGAGCAGTACTTC
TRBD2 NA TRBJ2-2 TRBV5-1 CASSLEAGGNTGELFF TGCGCCAGCAGCTTGGAGGCGGGAGGAAACACCGGGGAGCTGTTTTTT
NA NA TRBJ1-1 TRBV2 CASSESPLNTEAFF TGTGCCAGCAGTGAAAGCCCGCTGAACACTGAAGCTTTCTTT
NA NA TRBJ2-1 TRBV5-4 CASSRYAVAYNEQFF TGTGCCAGCAGCCGGTATGCCGTGGCCTACAATGAGCAGTTCTTC
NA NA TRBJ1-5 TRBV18 CASSQGGRGQPQHF TGTGCCAGCTCTCAGGGAGGACGGGGTCAGCCCCAGCATTTT
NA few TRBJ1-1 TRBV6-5 CASSYFDRNTEAFF TGTGCCAGCAGTTACTTCGACAGGAACACTGAAGCTTTCTTT
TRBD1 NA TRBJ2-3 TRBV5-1 CASSWGTGKSTDTQYF TGCGCCAGCAGCTGGGGGACAGGGAAGAGCACAGATACGCAGTATTTT
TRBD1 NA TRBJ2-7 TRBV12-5 CASGPGQGPYEQYF TGTGCTAGTGGACCGGGACAGGGCCCCTACGAGCAGTACTTC
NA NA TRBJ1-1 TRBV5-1 CASSLGWGRNTEAFF TGCGCCAGCAGCTTGGGTTGGGGGCGGAACACTGAAGCTTTCTTT
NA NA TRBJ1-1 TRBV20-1 CSAGTNTEAFF TGCAGTGCGGGCACGAACACTGAAGCTTTCTTT
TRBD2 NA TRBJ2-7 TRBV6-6 CASSWTSGTSYEQYF TGTGCCAGCAGTTGGACTAGCGGGACCTCCTACGAGCAGTACTTC
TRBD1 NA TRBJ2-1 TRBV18 CASSPGQGAVNEQFF TGTGCCAGCTCCCCCGGACAGGGGGCCGTGAATGAGCAGTTCTTC
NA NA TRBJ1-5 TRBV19 CASGADFNQPQHF TGTGCCAGTGGGGCAGATTTCAATCAGCCCCAGCATTTT
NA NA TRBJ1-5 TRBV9 CASSDGTSSNQPQHF TGTGCCAGCAGCGATGGGACTAGTAGCAATCAGCCCCAGCATTTT
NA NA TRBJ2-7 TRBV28 CASSFQGYEQYF TGTGCCAGCAGTTTTCAGGGTTACGAGCAGTACTTC
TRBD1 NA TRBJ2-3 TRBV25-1 CASRRQGLSDTQYF TGTGCCAGCAGGCGACAGGGCCTAAGTGATACGCAGTATTTT
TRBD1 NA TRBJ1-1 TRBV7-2 CASSVRQGDTEAFF TGTGCCAGCAGCGTTAGACAGGGGGACACTGAAGCTTTCTTT
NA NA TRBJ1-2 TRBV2 CASSGLRGYTF TGTGCCAGCAGTGGACTGAGAGGCTACACCTTC
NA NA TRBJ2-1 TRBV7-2 CASSSNTGTKDNEQFF TGTGCCAGCAGCTCTAATACCGGGACAAAGGACAATGAGCAGTTCTTC
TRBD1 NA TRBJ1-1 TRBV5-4 CASSPWTGRNTEAFF TGTGCCAGCAGCCCCTGGACAGGTCGGAACACTGAAGCTTTCTTT
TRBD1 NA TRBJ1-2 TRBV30 CAWRGRDRANYGYTF TGTGCCTGGAGAGGTCGGGACAGAGCAAACTATGGCTACACCTTC
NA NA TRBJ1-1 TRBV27 CASRVGSKFSRAFF TGTGCCAGCAGAGTTGGCAGTAAATTTTCTAGGGCTTTCTTT
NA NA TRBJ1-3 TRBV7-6 CASSLYSGNTIYF TGTGCCAGCAGCTTATATTCTGGAAACACCATATATTTT
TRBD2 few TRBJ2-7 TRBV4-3 CASSQGGLGTYEQYF TGCGCCAGCAGCCAAGGAGGACTAGGGACCTACGAGCAGTACTTC
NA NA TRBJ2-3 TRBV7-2 CASSSGGSADTQYF TGTGCCAGCAGCTCTGGAGGTTCGGCAGATACGCAGTATTTT
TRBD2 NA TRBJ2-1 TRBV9 CASSPLAAYNEQFF TGTGCCAGCAGCCCACTAGCGGCCTACAATGAGCAGTTCTTC
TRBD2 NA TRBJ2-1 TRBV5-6 CASSSLAGFSYNEQFF TGTGCCAGCAGCTCCCTAGCGGGATTTTCCTACAATGAGCAGTTCTTC